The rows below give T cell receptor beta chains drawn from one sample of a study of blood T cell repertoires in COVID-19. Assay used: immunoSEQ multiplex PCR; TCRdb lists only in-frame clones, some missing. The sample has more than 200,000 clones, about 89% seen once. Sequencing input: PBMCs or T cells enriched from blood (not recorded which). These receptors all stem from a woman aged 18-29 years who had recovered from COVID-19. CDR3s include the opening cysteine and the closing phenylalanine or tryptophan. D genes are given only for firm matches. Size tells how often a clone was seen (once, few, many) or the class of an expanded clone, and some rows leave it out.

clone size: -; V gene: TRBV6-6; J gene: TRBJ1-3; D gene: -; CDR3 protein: CASVAISGNTIYF; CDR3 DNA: TGTGCCAGCGTAGCGATCTCTGGAAACACCATATATTTT
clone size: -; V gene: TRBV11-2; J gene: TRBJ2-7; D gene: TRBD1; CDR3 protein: CASTPARDRVYEQYF; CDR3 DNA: TGTGCCAGCACCCCGGCCCGGGACAGGGTCTACGAGCAGTACTTC
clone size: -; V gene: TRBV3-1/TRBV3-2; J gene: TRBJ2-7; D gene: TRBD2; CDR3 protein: CASSQGVAGSYEQYF; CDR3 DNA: TGTGCCAGCAGCCAAGGGGTAGCGGGGTCCTACGAGCAGTACTTC
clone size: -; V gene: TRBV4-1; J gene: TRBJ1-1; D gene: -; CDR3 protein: CASSQDSGNTEAFF; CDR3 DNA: TGCGCCAGCAGCCAAGATTCAGGGAATACTGAAGCTTTCTTT
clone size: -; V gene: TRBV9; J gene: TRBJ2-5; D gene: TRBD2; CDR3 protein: CASSVGSGAGEQETQYF; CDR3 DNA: TGTGCCAGCAGCGTAGGTAGCGGGGCGGGGGAACAAGAGACCCAGTACTTC
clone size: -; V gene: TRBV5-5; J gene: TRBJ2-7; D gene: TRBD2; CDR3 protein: CASSLGGSSGLYEQYF; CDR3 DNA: TGTGCCAGCAGCTTGGGCGGGAGTAGTGGACTCTACGAGCAGTACTTC
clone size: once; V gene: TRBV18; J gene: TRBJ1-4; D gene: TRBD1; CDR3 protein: CASSERQGRNEKLFF; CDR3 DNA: TGTGCCAGCTCGGAAAGACAGGGGAGGAATGAAAAACTGTTTTTT
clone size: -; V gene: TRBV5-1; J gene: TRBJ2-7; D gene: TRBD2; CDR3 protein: CASSELAGGPAYEQYF; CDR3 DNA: TGCGCCAGCAGCGAACTAGCGGGAGGGCCCGCCTACGAGCAGTACTTC
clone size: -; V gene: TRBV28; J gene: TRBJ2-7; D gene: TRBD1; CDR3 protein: CASRDRGGTYEQYF; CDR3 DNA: TGTGCCAGCAGGGACAGGGGAGGGACCTACGAGCAGTACTTC
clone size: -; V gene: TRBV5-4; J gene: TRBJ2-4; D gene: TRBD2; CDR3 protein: CASSPGLAGGENIQYF; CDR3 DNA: TGTGCCAGCAGCCCGGGACTAGCGGGGGGGGAAAACATTCAGTACTTC
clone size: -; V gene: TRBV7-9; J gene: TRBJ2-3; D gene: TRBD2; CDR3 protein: CASSLRSAGGSQYF; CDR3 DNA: TGTGCCAGCAGCTTAAGATCAGCGGGAGGCTCCCAGTATTTT
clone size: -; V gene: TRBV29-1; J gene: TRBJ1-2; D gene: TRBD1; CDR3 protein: CSVESGGYGYTF; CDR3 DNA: TGCAGCGTTGAATCAGGGGGCTATGGCTACACCTTC
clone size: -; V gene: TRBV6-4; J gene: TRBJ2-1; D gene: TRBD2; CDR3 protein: CASSEEAGGFYNEQFF; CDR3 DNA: TGTGCCAGCAGTGAGGAGGCGGGGGGCTTCTACAATGAGCAGTTCTTC
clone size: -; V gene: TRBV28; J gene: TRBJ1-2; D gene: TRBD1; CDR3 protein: CASRTSGQGYGYTF; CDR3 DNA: TGTGCCAGCAGAACTTCGGGACAGGGCTATGGCTACACCTTC
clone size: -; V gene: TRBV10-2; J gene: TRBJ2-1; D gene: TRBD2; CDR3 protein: CATRLRTSPLGDEQFF; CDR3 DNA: TGCGCCACCCGATTACGGACTAGCCCCCTGGGGGATGAGCAGTTCTTC
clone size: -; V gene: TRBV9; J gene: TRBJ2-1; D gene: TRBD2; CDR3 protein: CASSVASSGNEQFF; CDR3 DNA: TGTGCCAGCAGCGTAGCATCTAGCGGGAATGAGCAGTTCTTC
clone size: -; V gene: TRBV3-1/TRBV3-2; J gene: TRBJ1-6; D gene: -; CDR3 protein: CASSQPDRSNSPLHF; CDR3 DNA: TGTGCCAGCAGCCAACCCGACAGGAGCAATTCACCCCTCCACTTT
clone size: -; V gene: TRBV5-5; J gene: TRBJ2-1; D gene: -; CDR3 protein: CASSMTIRNEQFF; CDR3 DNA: TGTGCCAGCAGCATGACTATCCGCAATGAGCAGTTCTTC
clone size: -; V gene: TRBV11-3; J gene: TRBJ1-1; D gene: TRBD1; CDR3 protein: CASSLDPWGQGNSRTEAFF; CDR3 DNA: TGTGCCAGCAGCTTAGATCCCTGGGGACAGGGGAATTCGAGAACTGAAGCTTTCTTT
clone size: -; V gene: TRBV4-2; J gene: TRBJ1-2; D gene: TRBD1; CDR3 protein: CASSARDRVTLYYGYTF; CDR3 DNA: TGTGCCAGCAGCGCCCGGGACAGGGTTACTTTATACTATGGCTACACCTTC
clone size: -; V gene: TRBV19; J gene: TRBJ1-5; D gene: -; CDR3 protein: CASSTRGSQHF; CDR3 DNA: TGTGCCAGTAGCACGAGGGGGTCCCAGCATTTT
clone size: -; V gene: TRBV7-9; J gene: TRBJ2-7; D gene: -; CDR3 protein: CASSLMREPYYEQYF; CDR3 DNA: TGTGCCAGCAGCTTAATGCGGGAACCTTACTACGAGCAGTACTTC
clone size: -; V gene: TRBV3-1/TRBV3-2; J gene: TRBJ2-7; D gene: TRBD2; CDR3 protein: CASSQRLAGGPRDYEQYF; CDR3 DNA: TGTGCCAGCAGCCAGCGACTAGCGGGAGGGCCGAGGGATTACGAGCAGTACTTC
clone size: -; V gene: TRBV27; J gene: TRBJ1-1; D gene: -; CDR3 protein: CASSLTVNTEAFF; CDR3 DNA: TGTGCCAGCAGTTTAACGGTGAACACTGAAGCTTTCTTT
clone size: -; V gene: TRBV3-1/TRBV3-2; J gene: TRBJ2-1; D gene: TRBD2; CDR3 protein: CASRPGTTTLSWGGEQFF; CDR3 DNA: TGTGCCAGCAGGCCCGGGACCACCACCCTATCCTGGGGGGGTGAGCAGTTCTTC
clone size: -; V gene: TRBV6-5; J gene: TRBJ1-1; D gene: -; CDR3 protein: CASSPGTIEAFF; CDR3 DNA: TGTGCCAGCAGTCCCGGGACAATAGAAGCTTTCTTT
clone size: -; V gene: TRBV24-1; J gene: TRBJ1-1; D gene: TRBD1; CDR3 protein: CATSPTGVDTEAFF; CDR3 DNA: TGTGCCACCAGCCCCACAGGGGTCGACACTGAAGCTTTCTTT
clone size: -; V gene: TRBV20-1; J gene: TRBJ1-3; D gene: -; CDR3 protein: CSASMREFSGNTIYF; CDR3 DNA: TGCAGTGCTAGTATGAGGGAATTCTCAGGAAACACCATATATTTT
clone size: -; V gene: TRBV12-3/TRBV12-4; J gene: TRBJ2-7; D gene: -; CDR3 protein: CASSHIRREQYF; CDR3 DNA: TGTGCCAGCAGCCACATCCGGAGAGAGCAGTACTTC
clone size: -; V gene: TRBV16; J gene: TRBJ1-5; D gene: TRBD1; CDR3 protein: CASSDRGDGNQPQHF; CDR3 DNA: TGTGCCAGCAGCGACAGGGGAGACGGAAATCAGCCCCAGCATTTT
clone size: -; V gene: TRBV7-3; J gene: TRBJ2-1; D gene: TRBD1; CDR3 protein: CASSLGQGSYNEQFF; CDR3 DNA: TGTGCCAGCAGCTTAGGACAGGGCTCCTACAATGAGCAGTTCTTC
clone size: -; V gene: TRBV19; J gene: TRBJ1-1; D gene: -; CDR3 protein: CASSIDETRREAFF; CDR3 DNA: TGTGCCAGTAGTATAGATGAGACACGACGAGAAGCTTTCTTT
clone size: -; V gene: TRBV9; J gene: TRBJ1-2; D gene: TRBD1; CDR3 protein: CASSVDPDRVYGYTF; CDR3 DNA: TGTGCCAGCAGCGTAGATCCGGACAGGGTCTATGGCTACACCTTC
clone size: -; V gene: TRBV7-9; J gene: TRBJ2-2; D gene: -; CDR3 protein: CASSLKGYAGELFF; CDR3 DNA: TGTGCCAGCAGCCTAAAGGGGTATGCCGGGGAGCTGTTTTTT
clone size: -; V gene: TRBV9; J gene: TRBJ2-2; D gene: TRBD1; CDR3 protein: CASSDRDRSTGELFF; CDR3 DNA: TGTGCCAGCAGCGACCGGGACAGGAGTACCGGGGAGCTGTTTTTT
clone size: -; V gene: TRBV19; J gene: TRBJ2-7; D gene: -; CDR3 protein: CASSTAYEQYF; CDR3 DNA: TGTGCCAGTAGCACAGCTTACGAGCAGTACTTC
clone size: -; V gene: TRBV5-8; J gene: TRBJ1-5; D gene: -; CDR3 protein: CASSLVTGLQFDQPQHF; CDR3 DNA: TGTGCCAGCAGCTTGGTGACAGGTTTACAGTTTGATCAGCCCCAGCATTTT
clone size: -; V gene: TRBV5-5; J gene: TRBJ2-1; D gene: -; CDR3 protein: CASSLNFLSYNEQFF; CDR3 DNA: TGTGCCAGCAGCTTGAATTTCCTTTCCTACAATGAGCAGTTCTTC
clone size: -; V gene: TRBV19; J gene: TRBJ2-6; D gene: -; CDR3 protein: CASADRRGAGRTGANVLTF; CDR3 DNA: TGTGCCAGTGCCGACCGCCGGGGGGCAGGGAGGACTGGGGCCAACGTCCTGACTTTC
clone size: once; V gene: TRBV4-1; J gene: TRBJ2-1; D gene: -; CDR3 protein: CASSQDPSRNEQFF; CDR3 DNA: TGCGCCAGCAGCCAAGATCCTAGTAGGAATGAGCAGTTCTTC
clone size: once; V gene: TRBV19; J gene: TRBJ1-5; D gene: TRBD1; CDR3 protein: CASSSPQGTAQPQHF; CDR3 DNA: TGTGCCAGTAGTTCCCCACAGGGGACGGCCCAGCCCCAGCATTTT
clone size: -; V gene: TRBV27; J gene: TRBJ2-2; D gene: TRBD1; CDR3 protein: CASSLDRGIGELFF; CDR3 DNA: TGTGCCAGCAGTTTAGACAGGGGGATAGGGGAGCTGTTTTTT
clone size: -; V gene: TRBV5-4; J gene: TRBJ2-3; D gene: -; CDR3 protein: CASSLPAGTTDTQYF; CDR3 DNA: TGTGCCAGCAGCTTGCCTGCGGGTACCACAGATACGCAGTATTTT
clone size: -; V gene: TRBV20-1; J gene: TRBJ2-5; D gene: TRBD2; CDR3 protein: CSASGASGDQETQYF; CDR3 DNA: TGCAGTGCTAGTGGGGCTAGCGGGGATCAAGAGACCCAGTACTTC
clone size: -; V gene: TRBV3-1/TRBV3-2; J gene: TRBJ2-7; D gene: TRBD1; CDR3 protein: CASSLGQGSYEQYF; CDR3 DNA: TGTGCCAGCAGCCTGGGACAGGGCTCCTACGAGCAGTACTTC
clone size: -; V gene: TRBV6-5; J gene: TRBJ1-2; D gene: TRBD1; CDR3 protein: CASSTAGTGSWGYTF; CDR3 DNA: TGTGCCAGCAGTACGGCCGGGACAGGATCTTGGGGCTACACCTTC
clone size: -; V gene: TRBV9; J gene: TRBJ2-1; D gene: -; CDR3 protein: CASSEGANVGNEQFF; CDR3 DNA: TGTGCCAGCAGCGAAGGGGCGAATGTAGGCAATGAGCAGTTCTTC
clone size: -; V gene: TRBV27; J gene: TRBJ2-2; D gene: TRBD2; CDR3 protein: CASTGSGSAGELFF; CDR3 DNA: TGTGCCAGCACGGGTAGCGGGAGCGCCGGGGAGCTGTTTTTT
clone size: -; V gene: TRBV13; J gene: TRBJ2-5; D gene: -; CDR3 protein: CASSGQSGETQYF; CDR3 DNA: TGTGCCAGCAGCGGACAGTCCGGGGAGACCCAGTACTTC
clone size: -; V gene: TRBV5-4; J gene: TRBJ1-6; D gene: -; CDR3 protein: CASSLALGGNSPLHF; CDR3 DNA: TGTGCCAGCAGCTTGGCGTTGGGAGGTAATTCACCCCTCCACTTT
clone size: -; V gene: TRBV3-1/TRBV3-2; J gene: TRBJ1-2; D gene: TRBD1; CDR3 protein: CASSSGTVYGYTF; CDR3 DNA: TGTGCCAGCAGCTCCGGGACAGTCTATGGCTACACCTTC
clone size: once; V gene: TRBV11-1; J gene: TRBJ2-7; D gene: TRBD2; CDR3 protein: CASSLVVGTSDEQYF; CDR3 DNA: TGTGCCAGCAGCTTAGTGGTGGGAACTAGCGACGAGCAGTACTTC